Described below is a single TCR beta chain sequence and its context. Antigen unknown. These data originate in a study of graft-versus-host responses after intestinal transplantation. Study results and limitations: Peak GvH clone levels in circulation were associated with early post-transplant HvG declines.

The CDR3 length is 16 residues. The germline V gene encodes CDR1 LNHDA and CDR2 SQIVND (reference sequence). V was pared by 3 bases and J by 5 bases, with 3 bases of the junction left unmatched. Assay: immunoSEQ multiplex PCR; the TCRdb copy retains only in-frame clones and omits some. In the table there are approximately 100,000 clones, about 83% of which are singletons. This sequence was found in a human patient who received an intestinal transplant, so some T cells may come from the graft donor. Sequenced here: PBMCs, sampled 255 days after intestinal transplant. The chain combines TRBV19 with TRBJ2-1; 14 nucleotides line up with TRBD2. The CDR3 sequence is CASSIRLAGGDNEQFF. The DNA of the CDR3 is TGTGCCAGTAGTATCAGACTAGCGGGGGGGGACAATGAGCAGTTCTTC.